This TCR beta chain was sequenced in a study of T cells in Graves' hyperthyroidism and ophthalmopathy. Study details: Peripheral blood was obtained at initial diagnosis, preceding any treatment. General study points: The model foresaw ophthalmopathy a median around 6.8 months prior to onset.

More than 8 ml fresh peripheral blood yielded the PBMCs. This clonotype was seen a few times. Its antigen is still unknown. Amplified TCR beta CDR3 regions came from RNA transcripts. Carried out on the TCR CDR3, a first-round RT-PCR used the HTBI primer set. TCRdb ran MiXCR on the multiplex PCR reads and lists one entry per CDR3 protein. Among roughly 250,000 distinct CDR3 sequences listed, roughly 22% were seen once. Trimming removed 6 bases from V and 3 bases from J; junction bases left unmatched: 7. This CDR3 spans 15 amino acids. The V call is TRBV12-3 or TRBV12-4, the J call TRBJ2-1; TRBD2 agrees at 8 bases. The sample consisted of blood. The sequence derives from a young man with Graves' ophthalmopathy. This chain's CDR3 is CASSLEGLGYNEQFF. In DNA, the CDR3 is TGTGCCAGCAGCCTCGAGGGACTAGGCTACAATGAGCAGTTCTTC.